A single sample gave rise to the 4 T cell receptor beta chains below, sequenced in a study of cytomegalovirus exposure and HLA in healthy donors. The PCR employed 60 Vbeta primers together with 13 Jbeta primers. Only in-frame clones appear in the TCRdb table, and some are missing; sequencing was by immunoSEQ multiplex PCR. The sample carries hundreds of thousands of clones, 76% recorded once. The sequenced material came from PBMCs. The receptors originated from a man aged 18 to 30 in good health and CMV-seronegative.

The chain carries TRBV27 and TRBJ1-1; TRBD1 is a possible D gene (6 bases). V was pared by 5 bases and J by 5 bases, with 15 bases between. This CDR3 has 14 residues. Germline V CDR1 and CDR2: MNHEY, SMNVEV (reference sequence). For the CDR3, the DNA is TGTGCCAGCAGTCCGTCAGGGGTACGGACTGAAGCTTTCTTT. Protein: CASSPSGVRTEAFF.

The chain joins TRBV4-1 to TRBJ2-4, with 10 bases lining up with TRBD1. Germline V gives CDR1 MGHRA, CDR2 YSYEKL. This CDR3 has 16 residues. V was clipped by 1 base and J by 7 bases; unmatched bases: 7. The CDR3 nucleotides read TGCGCCAGCAGCCAAGGCCGGACAGGGGGTGTGAACATTCAGTACTTC. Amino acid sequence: CASSQGRTGGVNIQYF.

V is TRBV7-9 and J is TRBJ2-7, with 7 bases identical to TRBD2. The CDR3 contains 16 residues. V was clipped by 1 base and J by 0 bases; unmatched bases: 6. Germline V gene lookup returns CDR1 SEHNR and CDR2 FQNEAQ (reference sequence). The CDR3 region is CASSLGGGGSSYEQYF. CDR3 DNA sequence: TGTGCCAGCAGCTTAGGGGGGGGTGGAAGCTCCTACGAGCAGTACTTC. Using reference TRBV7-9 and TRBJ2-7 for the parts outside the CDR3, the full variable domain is DTGVSQNPRHKITKRGQNVTFRCDPISEHNRLYWYRQTLGQGPEFLTYFQNEAQLEKSRLLSDRFSAERPKGSFSTLEIQRTEQGDSAMYLCASSLGGGGSSYEQYFGPGTRLTVT.

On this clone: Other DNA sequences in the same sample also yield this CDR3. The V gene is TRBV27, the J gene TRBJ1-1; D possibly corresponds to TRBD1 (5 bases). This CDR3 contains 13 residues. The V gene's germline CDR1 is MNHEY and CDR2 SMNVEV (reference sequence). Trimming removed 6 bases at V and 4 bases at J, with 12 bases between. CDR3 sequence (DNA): TGTGCCAGCAGCTCTCTGGGGGGCACTGAAGCTTTCTTT. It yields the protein CASSSLGGTEAFF.